The 6 T cell receptor beta chains below come from one sample, sequenced in a study of cytomegalovirus exposure and HLA in healthy donors. The PCR had 60 Vbeta and 13 Jbeta primers. This table comes from immunoSEQ multiplex PCR, and its TCRdb copy is limited to in-frame clones, with some not included. Of 130,000 to 150,000 clones in the sample, 60% to 80% were seen once. The sequenced sample was PBMCs. These receptors were collected from a male donor in good health and CMV-seronegative.

This chain connects TRBV11-3 to TRBJ2-1; 7 positions agree with TRBD1. The trim removed 4 bases at V and 7 bases at J, leaving 10 bases unmatched. The CDR3 runs to 15 residues. Germline V gene sequence: CDR1 SGHNT, CDR2 YENEEA. CDR3 sequence (DNA): TGTGCCAGCAGCTCGGACCCGGGACAGTTGAATGAGCAGTTCTTC. Residues: CASSSDPGQLNEQFF.

This clone was found once. The V and J genes are TRBV30 and TRBJ1-1; 8 nucleotides line up with TRBD1. In germline, CDR1 is GTSNPN, CDR2 SVGIG (reference sequence). This CDR3 is built from 12 residues. Trimming cost V 2 bases and J 6 bases; bases outside gene matches: 2. CDR3 nucleotide sequence: TGTGCCTGGAGTACAGGGGGTTCTGAAGCTTTCTTT. It specifies CAWSTGGSEAFF.

The chain combines TRBV6-1 with TRBJ1-4; unclear D gene. V was cut by 1 base and J by 4 bases, with 10 bases left in between. The CDR3 has 15 amino acids. Germline values: CDR1 MNHNS, CDR2 SASEGT. CDR3 sequence reads: CASSEGESGNEKLFF. The DNA of the CDR3 is TGTGCCAGCAGTGAAGGGGAGTCGGGTAATGAAAAACTGTTTTTT.

This clone has more than one count but fewer than ten. The chain joins TRBV4-3 to TRBJ2-1; 9 nucleotides line up with TRBD2. The junction had 6 bases not matched to a gene; V was cut back by 0 bases and J by 0 bases. Germline V gives CDR1 LGHNA, CDR2 YSLEER. The CDR3 loop spans 18 amino acids. CDR3 bases: TGCGCCAGCAGCCAAGACCCCCTTAGCGGGAGCTCCTACAATGAGCAGTTCTTC. Its translation is CASSQDPLSGSSYNEQFF.

This clone came up a few times. CDR3 DNA: TGTGCCAGCTCACCGAGCTATTCCAACTACGAGCAGTACTTC. As protein: CASSPSYSNYEQYF. V and J are TRBV18 and TRBJ2-7; D call uncertain. This CDR3 spans 14 amino acids. Per the germline V gene, CDR1 is KGHSH and CDR2 is LQKENI. Trimming cost V 3 bases and J 3 bases, with 12 bases left between them.

V is TRBV7-9 and J is TRBJ2-7; TRBD1 agrees at 7 bases. V was pared by 8 bases and J by 3 bases, with 4 bases of the junction left unmatched. This CDR3 is built from 12 residues. CDR1 and CDR2 (germline): SEHNR, FQNEAQ (reference sequence). The CDR3 reads CASQGVFYEQYF. The CDR3 DNA reads TGTGCCAGCCAGGGGGTCTTCTACGAGCAGTACTTC.